The clone carrying this T cell receptor beta chain was picked up one time. Its target is unknown. These data originate in a study of CD8+ T cells in alopecia areata. Whole-study context: Tofacitinib ran 6 to 18 months, followed by 6 months off drug.

Study-level findings and limits: Alopecia totalis/universalis scalp especially showed more expanded CD8+ clones than normal scalp. Scalp clonality and expanded CD8+ clones among the top 100 showed significant decreases with tofacitinib.

V shed 5 bases and J 6 bases; nucleotides not matched to a gene: 6. CDR3 size: 12 residues. CDR1 SQVTM and CDR2 ANQGSEA come from the germline V gene. It was cDNA, reverse transcribed from extracted RNA, that served as the sequencing template. Data came from immunoSEQ multiplex PCR; TCRdb stores just in-frame clones and leaves some out. The sample consists of about 200,000 clones, under 80% of them appearing once. Stated treatment: oral pan-JAK inhibitor, 5-10 mg twice daily. The rearrangement links TRBV29-1 to TRBJ2-5; 7 nucleotides line up with TRBD1. The TCR was taken from a human donor with alopecia areata. The material was CD4+ T cells sorted from blood, obtained between weeks 49 and 50, from a patient treated with tofacitinib. Here the CDR3 DNA reads TGCAGCGTTAAACAGGGGCCGAAGACCCAGTACTTC. Translation: CSVKQGPKTQYF.